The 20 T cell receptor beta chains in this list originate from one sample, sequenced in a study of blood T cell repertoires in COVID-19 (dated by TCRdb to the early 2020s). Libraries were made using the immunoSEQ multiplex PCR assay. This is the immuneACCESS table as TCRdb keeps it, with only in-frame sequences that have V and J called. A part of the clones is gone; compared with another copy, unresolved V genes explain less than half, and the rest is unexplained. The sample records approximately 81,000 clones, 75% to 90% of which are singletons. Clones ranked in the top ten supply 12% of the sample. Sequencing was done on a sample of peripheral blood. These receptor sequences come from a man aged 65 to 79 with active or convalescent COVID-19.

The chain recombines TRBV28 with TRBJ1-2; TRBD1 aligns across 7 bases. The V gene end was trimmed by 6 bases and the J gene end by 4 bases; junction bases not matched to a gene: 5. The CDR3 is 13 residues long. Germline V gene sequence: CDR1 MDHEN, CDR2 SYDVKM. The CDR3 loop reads CASSQGVVYGYTF. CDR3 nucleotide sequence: TGTGCCAGCAGCCAGGGGGTCGTCTATGGCTACACCTTC.

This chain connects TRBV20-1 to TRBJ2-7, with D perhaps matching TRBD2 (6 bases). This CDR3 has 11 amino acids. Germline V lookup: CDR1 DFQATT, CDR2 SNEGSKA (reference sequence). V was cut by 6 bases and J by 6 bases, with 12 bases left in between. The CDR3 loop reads CSAGAGSEQYF. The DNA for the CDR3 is TGCAGTGCCGGGGCGGGGAGCGAGCAGTACTTC.

The CDR3 reads CASSRTGRFMNTEAFF. The DNA of the CDR3 is TGTGCCAGCTCACGGACAGGTCGTTTCATGAACACTGAAGCTTTCTTT. The chain recombines TRBV18 with TRBJ1-1; 7 bases are a match to TRBD1. Germline V gene data show CDR1 as KGHSH and CDR2 as LQKENI. V trimming: 4 bases; J trimming: 0 bases; junction bases outside the gene matches: 8. CDR3 length: 16 amino acids.

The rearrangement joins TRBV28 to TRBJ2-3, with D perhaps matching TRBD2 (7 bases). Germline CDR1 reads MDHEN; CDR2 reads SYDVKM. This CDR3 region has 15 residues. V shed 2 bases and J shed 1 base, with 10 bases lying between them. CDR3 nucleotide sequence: TGTGCCAGCAGTTTAGGGGGGGCGGGCACAGATACGCAGTATTTT. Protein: CASSLGGAGTDTQYF.

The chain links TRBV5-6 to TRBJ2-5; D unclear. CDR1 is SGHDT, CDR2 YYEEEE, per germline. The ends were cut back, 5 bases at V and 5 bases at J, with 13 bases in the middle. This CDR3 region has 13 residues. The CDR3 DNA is TGTGCCAGCAGTCTTCTAGGAATCGAGACCCAGTACTTC. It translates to CASSLLGIETQYF.

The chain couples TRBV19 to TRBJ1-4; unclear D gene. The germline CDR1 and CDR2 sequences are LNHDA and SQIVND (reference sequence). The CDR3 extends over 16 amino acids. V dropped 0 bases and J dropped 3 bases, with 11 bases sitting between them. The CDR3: CASSIDGQPSNEKLFF. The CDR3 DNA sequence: TGTGCCAGTAGTATAGATGGGCAGCCTTCTAATGAAAAACTGTTTTTT.

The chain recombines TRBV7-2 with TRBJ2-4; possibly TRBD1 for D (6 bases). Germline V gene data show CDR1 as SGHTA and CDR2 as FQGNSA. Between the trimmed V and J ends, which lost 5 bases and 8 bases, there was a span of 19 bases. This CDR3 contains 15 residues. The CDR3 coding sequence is TGTGCCAGCAGCCCTTCTCGAGGGGGACGGGACATTCAGTACTTC. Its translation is CASSPSRGGRDIQYF.

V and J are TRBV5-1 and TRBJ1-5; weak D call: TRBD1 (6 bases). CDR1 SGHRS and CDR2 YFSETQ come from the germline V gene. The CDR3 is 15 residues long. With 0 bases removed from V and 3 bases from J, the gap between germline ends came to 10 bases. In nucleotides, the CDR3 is TGCGCCAGCAGCTTGGCTGGGGGCTCCAATCAGCCCCAGCATTTT. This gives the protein CASSLAGGSNQPQHF. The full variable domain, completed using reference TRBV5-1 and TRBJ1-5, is KAGVTQTPRYLIKTRGQQVTLSCSPISGHRSVSWYQQTPGQGLQFLFEYFSETQRNKGNFPGRFSGRQFSNSRSEMNVSTLELGDSALYLCASSLAGGSNQPQHFGDGTRLSIL.

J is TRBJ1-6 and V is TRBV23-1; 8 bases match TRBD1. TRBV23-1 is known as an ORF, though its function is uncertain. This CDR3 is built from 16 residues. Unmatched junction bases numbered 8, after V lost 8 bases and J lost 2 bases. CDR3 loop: CASRLGQGAYNSPLHF. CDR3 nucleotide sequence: TGCGCCAGCCGACTCGGACAGGGAGCCTATAATTCACCCCTCCACTTT.

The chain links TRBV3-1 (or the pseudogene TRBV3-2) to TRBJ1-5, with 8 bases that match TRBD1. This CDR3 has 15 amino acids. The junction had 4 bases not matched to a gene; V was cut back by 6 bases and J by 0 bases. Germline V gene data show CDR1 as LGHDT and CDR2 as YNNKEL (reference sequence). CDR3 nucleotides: TGTGCCAGCAGTCAACAGGGGGTTAGCAATCAGCCCCAGCATTTT. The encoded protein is CASSQQGVSNQPQHF.

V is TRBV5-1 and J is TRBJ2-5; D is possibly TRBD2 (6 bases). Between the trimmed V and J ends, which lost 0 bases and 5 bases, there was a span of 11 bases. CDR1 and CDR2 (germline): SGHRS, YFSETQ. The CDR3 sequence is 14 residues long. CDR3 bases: TGCGCCAGCAGCTTGGCCGTGGGAGGTGAGACCCAGTACTTC. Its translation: CASSLAVGGETQYF.

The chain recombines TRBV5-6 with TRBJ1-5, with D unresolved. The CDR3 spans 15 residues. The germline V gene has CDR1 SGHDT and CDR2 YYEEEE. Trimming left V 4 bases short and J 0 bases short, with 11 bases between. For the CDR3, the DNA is TGTGCCAGCAGCCCGTGGGCCTATAGCAATCAGCCCCAGCATTTT. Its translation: CASSPWAYSNQPQHF.

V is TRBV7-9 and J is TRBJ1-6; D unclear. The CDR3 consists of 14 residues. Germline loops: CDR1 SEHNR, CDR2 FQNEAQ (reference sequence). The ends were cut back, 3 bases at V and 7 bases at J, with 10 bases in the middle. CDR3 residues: CASSLEQWNSPLHF. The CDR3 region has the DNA TGTGCCAGCAGCTTGGAACAGTGGAATTCACCCCTCCACTTT.

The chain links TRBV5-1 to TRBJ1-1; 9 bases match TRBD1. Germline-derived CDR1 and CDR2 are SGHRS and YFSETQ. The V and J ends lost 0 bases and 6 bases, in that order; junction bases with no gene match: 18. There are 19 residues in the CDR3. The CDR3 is CASSLVKGQGTSAEAEAFF. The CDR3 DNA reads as TGCGCCAGCAGCTTGGTTAAGGGACAGGGCACCTCCGCTGAGGCTGAAGCTTTCTTT.

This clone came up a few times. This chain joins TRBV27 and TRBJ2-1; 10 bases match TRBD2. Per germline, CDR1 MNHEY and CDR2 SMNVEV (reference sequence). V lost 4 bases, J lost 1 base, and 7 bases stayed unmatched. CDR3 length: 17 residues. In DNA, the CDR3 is TGTGCCAGCAGTTCAAGCGGGGGGGCCTCGTCCTACAATGAGCAGTTCTTC. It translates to CASSSSGGASSYNEQFF.

CDR3 sequence (DNA): TGCGCCAGCAGCTTAGGGGCAACAGGGGGGACTGAAGCTTTCTTT. Its protein product is CASSLGATGGTEAFF. J is TRBJ1-1 and V is TRBV4-1; 8 nucleotides agree with TRBD1. Germline V gives CDR1 MGHRA, CDR2 YSYEKL. The CDR3 has 15 residues. Unmatched junction bases numbered 10, after V lost 5 bases and J lost 5 bases.

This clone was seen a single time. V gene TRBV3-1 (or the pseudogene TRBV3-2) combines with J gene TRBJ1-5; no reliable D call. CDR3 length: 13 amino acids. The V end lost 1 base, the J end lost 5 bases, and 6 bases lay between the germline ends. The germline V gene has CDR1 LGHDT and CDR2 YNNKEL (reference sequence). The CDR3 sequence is CASSQGGYQPQHF. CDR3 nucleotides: TGTGCCAGCAGCCAAGGCGGATATCAGCCCCAGCATTTT.

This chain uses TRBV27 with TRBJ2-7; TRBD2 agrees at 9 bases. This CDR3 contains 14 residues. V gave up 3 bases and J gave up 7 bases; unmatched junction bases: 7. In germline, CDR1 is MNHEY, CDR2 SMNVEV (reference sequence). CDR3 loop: CASSFVGGGAEQYF. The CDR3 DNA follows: TGTGCCAGCAGTTTTGTCGGCGGGGGGGCGGAGCAGTACTTC.

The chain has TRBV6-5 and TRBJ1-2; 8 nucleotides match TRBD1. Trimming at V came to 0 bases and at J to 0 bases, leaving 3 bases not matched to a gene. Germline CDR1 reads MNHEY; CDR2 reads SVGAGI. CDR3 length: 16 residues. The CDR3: CASSYSWTGTNYGYTF. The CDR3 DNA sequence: TGTGCCAGCAGTTACTCTTGGACAGGGACTAACTATGGCTACACCTTC.

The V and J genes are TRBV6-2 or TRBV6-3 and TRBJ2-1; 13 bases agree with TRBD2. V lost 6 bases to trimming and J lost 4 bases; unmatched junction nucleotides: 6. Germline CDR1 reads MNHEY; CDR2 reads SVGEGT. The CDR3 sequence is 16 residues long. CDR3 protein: CASSRTSGGRYNEQFF. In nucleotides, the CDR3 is TGTGCCAGCAGCAGGACTAGCGGGGGCAGGTACAATGAGCAGTTCTTC.